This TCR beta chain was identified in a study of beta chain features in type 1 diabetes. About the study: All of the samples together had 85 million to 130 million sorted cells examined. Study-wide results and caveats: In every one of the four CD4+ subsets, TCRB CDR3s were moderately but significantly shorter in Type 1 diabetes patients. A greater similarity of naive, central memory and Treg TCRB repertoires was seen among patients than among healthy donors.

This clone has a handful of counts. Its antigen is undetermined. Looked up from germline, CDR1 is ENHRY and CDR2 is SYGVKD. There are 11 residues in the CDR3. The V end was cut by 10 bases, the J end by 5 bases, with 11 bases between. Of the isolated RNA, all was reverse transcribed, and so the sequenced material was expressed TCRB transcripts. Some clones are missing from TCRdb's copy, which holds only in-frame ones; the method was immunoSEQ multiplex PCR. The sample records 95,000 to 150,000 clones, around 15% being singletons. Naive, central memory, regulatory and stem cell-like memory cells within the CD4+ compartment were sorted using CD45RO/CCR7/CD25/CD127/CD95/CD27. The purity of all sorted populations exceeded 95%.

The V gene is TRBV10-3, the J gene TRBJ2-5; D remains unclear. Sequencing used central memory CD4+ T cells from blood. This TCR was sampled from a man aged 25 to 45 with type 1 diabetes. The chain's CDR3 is CATTLGETQYF. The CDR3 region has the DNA TGTGCCACCACCCTAGGGGAGACCCAGTACTTC.